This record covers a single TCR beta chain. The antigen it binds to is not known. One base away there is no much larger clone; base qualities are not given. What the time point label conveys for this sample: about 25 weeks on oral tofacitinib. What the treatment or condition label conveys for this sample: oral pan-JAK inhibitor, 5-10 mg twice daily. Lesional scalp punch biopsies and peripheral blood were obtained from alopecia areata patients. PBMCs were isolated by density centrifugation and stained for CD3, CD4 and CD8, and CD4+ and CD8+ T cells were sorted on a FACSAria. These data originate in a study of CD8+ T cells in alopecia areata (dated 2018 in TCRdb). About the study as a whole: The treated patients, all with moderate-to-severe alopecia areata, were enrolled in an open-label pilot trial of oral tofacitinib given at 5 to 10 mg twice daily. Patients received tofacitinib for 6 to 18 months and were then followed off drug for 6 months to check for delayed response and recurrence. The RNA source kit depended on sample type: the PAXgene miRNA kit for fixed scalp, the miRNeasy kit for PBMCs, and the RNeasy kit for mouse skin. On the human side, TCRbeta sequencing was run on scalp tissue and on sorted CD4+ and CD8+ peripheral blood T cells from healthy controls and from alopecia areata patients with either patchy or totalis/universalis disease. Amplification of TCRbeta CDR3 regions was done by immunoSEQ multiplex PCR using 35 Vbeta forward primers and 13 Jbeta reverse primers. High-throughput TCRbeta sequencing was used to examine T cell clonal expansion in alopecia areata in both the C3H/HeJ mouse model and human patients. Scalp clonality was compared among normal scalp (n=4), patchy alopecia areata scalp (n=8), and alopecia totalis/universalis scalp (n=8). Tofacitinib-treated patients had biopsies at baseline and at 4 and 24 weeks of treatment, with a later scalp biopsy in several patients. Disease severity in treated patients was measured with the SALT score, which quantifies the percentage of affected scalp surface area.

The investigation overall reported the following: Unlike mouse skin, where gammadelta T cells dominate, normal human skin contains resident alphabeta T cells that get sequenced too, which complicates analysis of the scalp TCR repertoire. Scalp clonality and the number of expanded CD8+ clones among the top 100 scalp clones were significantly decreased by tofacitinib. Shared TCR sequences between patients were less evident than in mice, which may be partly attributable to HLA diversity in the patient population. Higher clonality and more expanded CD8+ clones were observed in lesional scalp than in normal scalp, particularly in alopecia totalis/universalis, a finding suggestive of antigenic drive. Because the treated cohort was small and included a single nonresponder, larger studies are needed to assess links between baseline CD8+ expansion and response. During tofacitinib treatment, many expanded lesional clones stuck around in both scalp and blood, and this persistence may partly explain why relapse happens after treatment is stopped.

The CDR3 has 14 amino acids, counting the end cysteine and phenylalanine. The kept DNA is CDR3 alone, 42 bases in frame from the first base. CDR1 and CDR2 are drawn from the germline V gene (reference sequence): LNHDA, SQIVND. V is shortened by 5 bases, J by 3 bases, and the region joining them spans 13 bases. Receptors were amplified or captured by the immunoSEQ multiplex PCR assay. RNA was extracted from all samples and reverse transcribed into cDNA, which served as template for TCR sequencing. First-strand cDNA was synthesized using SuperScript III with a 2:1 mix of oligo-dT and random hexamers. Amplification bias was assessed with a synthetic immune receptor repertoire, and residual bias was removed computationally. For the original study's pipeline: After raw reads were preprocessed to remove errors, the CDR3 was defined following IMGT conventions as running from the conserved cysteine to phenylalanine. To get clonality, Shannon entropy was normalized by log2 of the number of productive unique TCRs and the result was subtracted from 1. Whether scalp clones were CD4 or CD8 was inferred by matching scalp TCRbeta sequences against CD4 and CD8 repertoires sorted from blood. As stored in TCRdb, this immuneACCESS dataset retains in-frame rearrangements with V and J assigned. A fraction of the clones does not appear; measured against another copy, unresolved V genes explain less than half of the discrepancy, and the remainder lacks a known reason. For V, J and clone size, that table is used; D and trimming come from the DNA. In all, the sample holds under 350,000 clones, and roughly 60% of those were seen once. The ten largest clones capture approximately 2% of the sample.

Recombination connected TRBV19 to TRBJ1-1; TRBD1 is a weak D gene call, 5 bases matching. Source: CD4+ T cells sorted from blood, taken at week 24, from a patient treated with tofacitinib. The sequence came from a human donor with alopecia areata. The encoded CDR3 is CASSVTGDYTEAFF. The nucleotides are TGTGCCAGTAGTGTTACAGGAGACTACACTGAAGCTTTCTTT.